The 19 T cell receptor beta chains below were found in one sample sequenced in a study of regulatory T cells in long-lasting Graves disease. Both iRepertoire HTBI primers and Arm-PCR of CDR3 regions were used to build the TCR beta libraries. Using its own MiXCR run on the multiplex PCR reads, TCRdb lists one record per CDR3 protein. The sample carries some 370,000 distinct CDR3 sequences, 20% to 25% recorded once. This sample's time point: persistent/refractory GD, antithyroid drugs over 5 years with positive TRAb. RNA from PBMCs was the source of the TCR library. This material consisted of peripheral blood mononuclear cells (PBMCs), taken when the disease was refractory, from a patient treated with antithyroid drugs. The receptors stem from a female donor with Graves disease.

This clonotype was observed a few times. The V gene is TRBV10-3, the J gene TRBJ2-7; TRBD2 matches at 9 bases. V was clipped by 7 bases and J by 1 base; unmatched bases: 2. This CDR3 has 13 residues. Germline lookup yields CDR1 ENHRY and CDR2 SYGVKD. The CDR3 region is CAIKLAGSYEQYF. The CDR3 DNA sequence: TGTGCCATCAAACTAGCGGGTTCCTACGAGCAGTACTTC.

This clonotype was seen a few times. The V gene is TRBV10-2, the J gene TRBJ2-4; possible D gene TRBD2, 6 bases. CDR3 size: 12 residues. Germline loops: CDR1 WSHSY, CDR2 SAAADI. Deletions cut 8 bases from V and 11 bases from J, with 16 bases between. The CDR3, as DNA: TGCGCCAGCGGAACGGGAGCACTCTTTCAGTACTTC. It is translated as CASGTGALFQYF.

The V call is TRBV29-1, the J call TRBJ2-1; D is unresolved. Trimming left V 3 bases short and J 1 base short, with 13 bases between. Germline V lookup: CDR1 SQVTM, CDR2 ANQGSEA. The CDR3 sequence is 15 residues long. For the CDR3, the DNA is TGCAGCGTTGACCGAGACGGAGTATCCTACAATGAGCAGTTCTTC. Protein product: CSVDRDGVSYNEQFF.

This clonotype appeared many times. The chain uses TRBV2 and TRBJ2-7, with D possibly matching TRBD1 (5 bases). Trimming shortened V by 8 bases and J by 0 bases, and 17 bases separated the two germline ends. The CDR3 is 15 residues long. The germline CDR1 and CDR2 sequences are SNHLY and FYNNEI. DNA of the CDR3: TGTGCCAGCGCCCGATCCAGACAGAGCTCCTACGAGCAGTACTTC. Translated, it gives CASARSRQSSYEQYF.

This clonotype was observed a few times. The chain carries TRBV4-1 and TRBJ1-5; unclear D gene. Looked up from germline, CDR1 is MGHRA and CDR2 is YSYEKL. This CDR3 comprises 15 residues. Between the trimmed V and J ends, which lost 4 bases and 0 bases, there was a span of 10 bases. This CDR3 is CASSLDWNSNQPQHF. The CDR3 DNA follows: TGCGCCAGCAGCCTAGATTGGAATAGCAATCAGCCCCAGCATTTT.

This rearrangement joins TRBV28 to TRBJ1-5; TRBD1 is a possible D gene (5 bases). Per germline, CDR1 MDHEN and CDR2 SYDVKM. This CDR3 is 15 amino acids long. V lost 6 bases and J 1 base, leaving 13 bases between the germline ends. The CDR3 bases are TGTGCCAGCAGGCTGGGGGAAATGAGCAATCAGCCCCAGCATTTT. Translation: CASRLGEMSNQPQHF. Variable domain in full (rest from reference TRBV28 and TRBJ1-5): DVKVTQSSRYLVKRTGEKVFLECVQDMDHENMFWYRQDPGLGLRLIYFSYDVKMKEKGDIPEGYSVSREKKERFSLILESASTNQTSMYLCASRLGEMSNQPQHFGDGTRLSIL.

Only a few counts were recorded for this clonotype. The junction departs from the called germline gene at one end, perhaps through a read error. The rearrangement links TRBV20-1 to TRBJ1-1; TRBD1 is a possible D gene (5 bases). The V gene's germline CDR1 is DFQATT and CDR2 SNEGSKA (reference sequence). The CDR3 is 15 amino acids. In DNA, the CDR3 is TGCAGTGCTAGAGATGAAAGGGGCGTTAGGACTGAAGTTTTCTTT. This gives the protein CSARDERGVRTEVFF.

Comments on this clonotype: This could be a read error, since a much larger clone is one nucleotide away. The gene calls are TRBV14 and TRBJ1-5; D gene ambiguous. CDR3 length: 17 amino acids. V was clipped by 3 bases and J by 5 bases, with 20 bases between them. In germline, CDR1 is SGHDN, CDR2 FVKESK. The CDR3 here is CASSHLMPRRKYQPQHF. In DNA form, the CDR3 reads TGTGCCAGCAGCCACCTGATGCCAAGACGGAAATATCAGCCCCAGCATTTT.

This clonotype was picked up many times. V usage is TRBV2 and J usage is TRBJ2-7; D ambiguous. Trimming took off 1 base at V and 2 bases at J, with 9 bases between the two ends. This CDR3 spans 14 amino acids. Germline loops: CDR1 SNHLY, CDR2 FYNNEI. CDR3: CASSEGQEPYEQYF. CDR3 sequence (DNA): TGTGCCAGCAGTGAAGGGCAGGAACCCTACGAGCAGTACTTC.

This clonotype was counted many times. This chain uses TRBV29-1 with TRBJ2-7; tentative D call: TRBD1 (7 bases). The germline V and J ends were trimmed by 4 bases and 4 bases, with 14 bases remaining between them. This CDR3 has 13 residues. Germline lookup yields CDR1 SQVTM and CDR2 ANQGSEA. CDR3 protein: CSVVPGGGYEQYF. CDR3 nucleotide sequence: TGCAGCGTTGTCCCAGGGGGAGGATACGAGCAGTACTTC.

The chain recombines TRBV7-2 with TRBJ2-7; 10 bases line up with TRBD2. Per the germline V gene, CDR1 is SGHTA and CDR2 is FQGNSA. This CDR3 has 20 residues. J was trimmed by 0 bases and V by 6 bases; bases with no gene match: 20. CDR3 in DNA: TGTGCCAGCAGTTCCCCGGGGGTCCCGAAAGCGGGAGGGAGCTCCTACGAGCAGTACTTC. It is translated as CASSSPGVPKAGGSSYEQYF.

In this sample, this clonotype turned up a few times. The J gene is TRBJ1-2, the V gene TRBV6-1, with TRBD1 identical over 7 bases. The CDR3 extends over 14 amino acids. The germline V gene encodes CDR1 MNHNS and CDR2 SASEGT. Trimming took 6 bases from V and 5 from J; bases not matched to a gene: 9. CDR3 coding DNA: TGTGCCAGCAGGCCGACAGGGTTCGGGTATGGCTACACCTTC. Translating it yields CASRPTGFGYGYTF.

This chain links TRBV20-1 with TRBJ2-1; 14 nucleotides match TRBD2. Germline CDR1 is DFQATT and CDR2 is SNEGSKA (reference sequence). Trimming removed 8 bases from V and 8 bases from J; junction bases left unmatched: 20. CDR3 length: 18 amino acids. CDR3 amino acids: CSPLPNAGTSGSMDEQFF. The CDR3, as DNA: TGCAGTCCATTACCAAACGCCGGGACTAGCGGGAGTATGGATGAGCAGTTCTTC.

CDR3 residues: CASSLVASSSNSPLHF. For the CDR3, the DNA is TGTGCCAGCAGCTTAGTCGCAAGCTCGTCCAATTCACCCCTCCACTTT. V is TRBV7-8 and J is TRBJ1-6; D is uncertain. V lost 1 base and J lost 7, with 14 bases in between. This CDR3 is built from 16 residues. From germline, CDR1 is SGHVS and CDR2 FQNEAQ.

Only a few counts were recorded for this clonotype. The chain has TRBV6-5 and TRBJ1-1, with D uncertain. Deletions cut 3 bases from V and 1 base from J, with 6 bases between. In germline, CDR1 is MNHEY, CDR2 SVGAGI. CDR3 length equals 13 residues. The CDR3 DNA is TGTGCCAGCAGTTATCAAACGAACACTGAAGCTTTCTTT. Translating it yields CASSYQTNTEAFF.

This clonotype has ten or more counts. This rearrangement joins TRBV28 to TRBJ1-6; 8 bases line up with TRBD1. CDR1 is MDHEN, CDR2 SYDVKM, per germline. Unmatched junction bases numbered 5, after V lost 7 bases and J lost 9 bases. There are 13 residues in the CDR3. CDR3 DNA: TGTGCCAGCAAGACAGGGGCAAGTTCACCCCTCCACTTT. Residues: CASKTGASSPLHF.

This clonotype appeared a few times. CDR3 amino acids: CASSFFTETGYEQYF. As DNA, the CDR3 is TGTGCCAGCAGCTTTTTTACAGAGACAGGGTACGAGCAGTACTTC. V usage is TRBV7-2 and J usage is TRBJ2-7; 7 bases agree with TRBD1. V trimming: 3 bases; J trimming: 4 bases; junction bases outside the gene matches: 9. Germline CDR1 SGHTA, CDR2 FQGNSA. This CDR3 spans 15 amino acids.

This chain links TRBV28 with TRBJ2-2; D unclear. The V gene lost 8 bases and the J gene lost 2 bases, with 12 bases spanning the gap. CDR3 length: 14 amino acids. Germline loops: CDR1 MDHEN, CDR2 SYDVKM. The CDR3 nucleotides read TGTGCCAGCGAGGACCGCGCCAACACCGGGGAGCTGTTTTTT. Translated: CASEDRANTGELFF.

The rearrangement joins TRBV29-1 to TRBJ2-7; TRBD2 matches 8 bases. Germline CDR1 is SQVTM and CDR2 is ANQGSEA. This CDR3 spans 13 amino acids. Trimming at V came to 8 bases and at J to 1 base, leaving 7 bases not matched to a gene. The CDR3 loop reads CSSGGERSYEQYF. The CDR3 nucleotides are TGCAGCTCCGGGGGGGAAAGATCCTACGAGCAGTACTTC.